The subject of this entry is one T cell receptor beta chain. The sample is drawn from a study of blood T cell repertoires in COVID-19. Study at large: T cells, B-cell-depleted T cells, or PBMCs supplied cDNA or gDNA.

Per the authors' pipeline: Reference gene primer amplification gave estimated nucleated cell counts. Here immunoSEQ multiplex PCR was the method, and the copy in TCRdb shows in-frame clones only, minus some. That table supplies the V and J calls and clone size; D and trimming were determined from the DNA. The sample records about 170,000 clones, roughly 86% being singletons. The sequence was obtained from a woman of 80 years or more with COVID-19, enrolled during active disease. The material sequenced was peripheral blood.

The CDR3 is CASSLVRGIGQPQHF. CDR3 DNA: TGTGCCAGCAGCTTAGTTCGGGGGATAGGACAGCCCCAGCATTTT. The chain combines TRBV7-6 with TRBJ1-5, with D tentatively TRBD1 (5 bases). Trimming stripped 1 base from V and 7 bases from J, with 14 bases between. The germline gives CDR1 SGHVS, CDR2 FNYEAQ. This CDR3 spans 15 amino acids.